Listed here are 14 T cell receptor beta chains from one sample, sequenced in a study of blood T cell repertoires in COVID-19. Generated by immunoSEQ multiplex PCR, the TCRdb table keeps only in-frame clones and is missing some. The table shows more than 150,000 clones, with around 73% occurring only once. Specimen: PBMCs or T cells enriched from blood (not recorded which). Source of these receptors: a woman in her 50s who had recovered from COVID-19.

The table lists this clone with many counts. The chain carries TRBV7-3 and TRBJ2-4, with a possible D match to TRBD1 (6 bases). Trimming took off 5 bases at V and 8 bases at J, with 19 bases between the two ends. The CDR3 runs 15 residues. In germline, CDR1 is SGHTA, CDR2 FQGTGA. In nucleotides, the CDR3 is TGTGCCAGCAGCCCCACAGGGTTAGTTAGGGACATTCAGTACTTC. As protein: CASSPTGLVRDIQYF.

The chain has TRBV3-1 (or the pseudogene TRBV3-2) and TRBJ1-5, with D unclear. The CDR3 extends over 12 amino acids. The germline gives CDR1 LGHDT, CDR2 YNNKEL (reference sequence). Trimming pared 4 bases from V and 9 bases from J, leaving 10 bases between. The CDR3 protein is CASSPGRGPQHF. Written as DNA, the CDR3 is TGTGCCAGCAGCCCCGGACGGGGGCCCCAGCATTTT.

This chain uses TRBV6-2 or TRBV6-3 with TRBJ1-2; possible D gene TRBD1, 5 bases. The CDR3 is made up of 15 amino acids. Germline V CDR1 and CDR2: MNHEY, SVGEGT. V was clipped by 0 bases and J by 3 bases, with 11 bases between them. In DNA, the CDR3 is TGTGCCAGCAGTTACTCGAGACAGATTGACTATGGCTACACCTTC. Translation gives CASSYSRQIDYGYTF.

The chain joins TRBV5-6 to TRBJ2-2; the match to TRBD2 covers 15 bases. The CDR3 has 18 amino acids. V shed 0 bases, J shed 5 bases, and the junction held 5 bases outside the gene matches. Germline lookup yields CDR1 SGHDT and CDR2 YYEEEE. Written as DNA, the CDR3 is TGTGCCAGCAGCTTGGGATGGACTAGCGGGAGGGGGACCGGGGAGCTGTTTTTT. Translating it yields CASSLGWTSGRGTGELFF.

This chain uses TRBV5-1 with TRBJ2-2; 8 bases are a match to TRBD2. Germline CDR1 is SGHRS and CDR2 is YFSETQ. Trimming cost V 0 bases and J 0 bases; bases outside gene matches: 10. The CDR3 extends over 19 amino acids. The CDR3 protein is CASSLGASGRHSNTGELFF. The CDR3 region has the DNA TGCGCCAGCAGCTTGGGGGCTAGCGGGCGACACTCGAACACCGGGGAGCTGTTTTTT.

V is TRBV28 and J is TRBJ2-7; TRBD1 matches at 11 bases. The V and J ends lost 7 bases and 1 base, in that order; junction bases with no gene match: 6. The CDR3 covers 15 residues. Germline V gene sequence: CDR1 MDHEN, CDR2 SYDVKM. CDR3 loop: CASTSGTGGSYEQYF. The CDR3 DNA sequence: TGTGCCAGCACTTCCGGGACAGGGGGATCCTACGAGCAGTACTTC.

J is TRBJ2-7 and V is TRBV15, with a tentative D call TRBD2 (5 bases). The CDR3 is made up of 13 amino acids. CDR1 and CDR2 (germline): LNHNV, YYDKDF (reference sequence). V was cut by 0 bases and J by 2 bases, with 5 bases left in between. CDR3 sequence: CATSREGAYEQYF. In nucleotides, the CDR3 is TGTGCCACCAGCAGAGAGGGAGCCTACGAGCAGTACTTC.

In DNA, the CDR3 is TGTGCCAGCAGCAACCGACTAGCGGGAGGGCCCGATGAGCAGTTCTTC. Its protein product is CASSNRLAGGPDEQFF. The chain recombines TRBV11-2 with TRBJ2-1, with 14 bases fitting TRBD2. The germline V gene has CDR1 SGHAT and CDR2 FQNNGV. The CDR3 contains 16 residues. V was clipped by 5 bases and J by 8 bases; unmatched bases: 8.

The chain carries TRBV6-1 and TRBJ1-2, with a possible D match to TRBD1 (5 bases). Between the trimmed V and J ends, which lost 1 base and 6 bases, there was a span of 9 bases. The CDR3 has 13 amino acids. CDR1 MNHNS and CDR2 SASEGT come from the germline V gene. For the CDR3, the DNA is TGTGCCAGCAGTGAAGGACGGACAAATGGCTACACCTTC. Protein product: CASSEGRTNGYTF.

In DNA, the CDR3 is TGTGCCAGCAGTTACTGGACTGGCTCCTACGAGCAGTACTTC. Translated, it gives CASSYWTGSYEQYF. J is TRBJ2-7 and V is TRBV6-2 or TRBV6-3; TRBD2 might be the D (5 bases). V dropped 1 base and J dropped 0 bases, with 7 bases sitting between them. The CDR3 contains 14 residues. Per germline, CDR1 MNHEY and CDR2 SVGEGT.

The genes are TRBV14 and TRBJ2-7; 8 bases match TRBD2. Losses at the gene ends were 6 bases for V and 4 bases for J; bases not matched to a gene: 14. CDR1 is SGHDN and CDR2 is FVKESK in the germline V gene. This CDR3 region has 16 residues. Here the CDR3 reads CASSLFSKRERYEQYF. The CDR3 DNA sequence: TGTGCCAGCAGTCTCTTCTCAAAGCGGGAGAGGTACGAGCAGTACTTC.

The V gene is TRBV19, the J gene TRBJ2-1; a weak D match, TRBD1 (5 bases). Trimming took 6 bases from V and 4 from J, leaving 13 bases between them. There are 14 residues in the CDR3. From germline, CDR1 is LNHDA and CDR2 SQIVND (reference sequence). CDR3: CASSLVGPYNEQFF. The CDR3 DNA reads TGTGCCAGTAGCTTGGTGGGGCCTTACAATGAGCAGTTCTTC.

Here the CDR3 DNA reads TGTGCCAGCAGCGTAGCCCCGGGCACTGAAGCTTTCTTT. This translates into CASSVAPGTEAFF. The rearrangement joins TRBV9 to TRBJ1-1; no clear D gene. The CDR3 length is 13 residues. The ends were cut back, 0 bases at V and 4 bases at J, with 7 bases in the middle. Per the germline V gene, CDR1 is SGDLS and CDR2 is YYNGEE.

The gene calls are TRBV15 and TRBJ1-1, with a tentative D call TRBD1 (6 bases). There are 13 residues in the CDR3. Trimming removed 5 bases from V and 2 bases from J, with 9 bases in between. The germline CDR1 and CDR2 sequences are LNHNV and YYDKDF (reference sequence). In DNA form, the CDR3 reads TGTGCCACCAGCTGGGACAAAAACACTGAAGCTTTCTTT. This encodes CATSWDKNTEAFF.